This entry lists 20 T cell receptor beta chains sequenced from one sample in a study of identical twins. TCRdb called the 5' RACE reads again in MiXCR, with one record for every CDR3 protein. Here the sample spans just under 550,000 distinct CDR3 sequences, roughly 15% being singletons. The data also belong to a second study, concerning yellow fever vaccine responses in identical twins.

Material: CD4+ T cells sorted from blood. The receptors were gathered from a woman in her late teens or twenties in good health.

This clonotype was counted ten times or more. The CDR3 protein is CASSFKRYNEQFF. CDR3 sequence (DNA): TGTGCCAGCAGTTTTAAGCGATACAATGAGCAGTTCTTC. The V call is TRBV12-3 or TRBV12-4, the J call TRBJ2-1; no definite D call. V lost 3 bases and J lost 4, with 7 bases in between. The CDR3 has 13 residues.

The genes are TRBV12-3 or TRBV12-4 and TRBJ1-2; perhaps TRBD1 as D (6 bases). The V end was cut by 5 bases, the J end by 5 bases, with 18 bases between. The CDR3 has 15 amino acids. The CDR3 protein is CASSRGAALGYGYTF. Written as DNA, the CDR3 is TGTGCCAGCAGTCGGGGGGCGGCCTTAGGGTATGGCTACACCTTC.

This clonotype occurred a few times. This chain uses TRBV5-1 with TRBJ1-2; 7 bases are a match to TRBD1. The CDR3 runs 13 residues. CDR1 and CDR2 (germline): SGHRS, YFSETQ. Unmatched junction bases numbered 6, after V lost 3 bases and J lost 7 bases. The CDR3 sequence is CASSSTGDGGYTF. CDR3 DNA sequence: TGCGCCAGCAGCTCCACAGGGGACGGTGGCTACACCTTC.

The gene calls are TRBV4-1 and TRBJ2-2, with D unclear. Germline-derived CDR1 and CDR2 are MGHRA and YSYEKL. The length of the CDR3 is 14 residues. V was cut by 1 base and J by 5 bases, with 8 bases left in between. CDR3 DNA sequence: TGCGCCAGCAGCCAAGCGCAGGATACCGGGGAGCTGTTTTTT. Its protein is CASSQAQDTGELFF.

This clonotype was picked up a small number of times. This rearrangement joins TRBV20-1 to TRBJ2-2; 7 positions match TRBD2. The CDR3 is made up of 12 amino acids. V trimming: 6 bases; J trimming: 6 bases; junction bases outside the gene matches: 4. Germline V CDR1 and CDR2: DFQATT, SNEGSKA (reference sequence). CDR3 sequence (DNA): TGCAGTGCACCCGGACTAGCCGGGGAGCTGTTTTTT. It yields the protein CSAPGLAGELFF.

This sequence joins TRBV29-1 and TRBJ1-5, with D hard to call. Germline-derived CDR1 and CDR2 are SQVTM and ANQGSEA. The V gene lost 5 bases and the J gene lost 2 bases, with 13 bases spanning the gap. This CDR3 comprises 14 residues. CDR3 loop: CSVTVGWGNQPQHF. DNA for the CDR3: TGCAGCGTTACGGTCGGATGGGGCAATCAGCCCCAGCATTTT.

The chain links TRBV5-6 to TRBJ2-6; possible D gene TRBD2, 6 bases. CDR1 and CDR2 from the germline V gene are SGHDT and YYEEEE. The CDR3 is 16 residues long. V lost 3 bases to trimming and J lost 0 bases, with 10 bases between them. The CDR3 DNA is TGTGCCAGCAGCTCGGCGGGGATCTCTGGGGCCAACGTCCTGACTTTC. It translates to CASSSAGISGANVLTF.

The chain uses TRBV7-6 and TRBJ2-7; D call uncertain. Trimming took 0 bases from V and 6 from J, leaving 9 bases between them. The CDR3 consists of 13 residues. CDR1 SGHVS and CDR2 FNYEAQ come from the germline V gene. In DNA form, the CDR3 reads TGTGCCAGCAGCTTAGCCCCCTCCCTCGAGCAGTACTTC. Protein: CASSLAPSLEQYF.

This clonotype was seen at least ten times. This chain connects TRBV29-1 to TRBJ2-7, with 9 bases that match TRBD2. V was pared by 4 bases and J by 6 bases, with 10 bases of the junction left unmatched. The CDR3 has 14 residues. Germline V gene data show CDR1 as SQVTM and CDR2 as ANQGSEA. The CDR3 spells CSVGFSGRPPEQYF. CDR3 bases: TGCAGCGTTGGTTTTAGCGGGAGACCCCCCGAGCAGTACTTC.

This clonotype was found a few times. CDR3 bases: TGCAGCGTTGAAGGGACCGAAAAACTGTTTTTT. This encodes CSVEGTEKLFF. V is TRBV29-1 and J is TRBJ1-4; the D is unclear. V was trimmed by 1 base and J by 8 bases, leaving 5 bases between them. CDR1 and CDR2 (germline): SQVTM, ANQGSEA. This CDR3 has 11 amino acids. Supplemented by reference TRBV29-1 and TRBJ1-4, the full variable domain reads SAVISQKPSRDICQRGTSLTIQCQVDSQVTMMFWYRQQPGQSLTLIATANQGSEATYESGFVIDKFPISRPNLTFSTLTVSNMSPEDSSIYLCSVEGTEKLFFGSGTQLSVL.

In this sample, this clonotype turned up once. The chain carries TRBV28 and TRBJ2-2; D is perhaps TRBD1 (6 bases). The CDR3 totals 15 residues. Germline V CDR1 and CDR2: MDHEN, SYDVKM. With 1 base removed from V and 5 bases from J, the gap between germline ends came to 11 bases. As DNA, the CDR3 is TGTGCCAGCAGTTTATTCCCGAGGGGGACCGGGGAGCTGTTTTTT. It encodes CASSLFPRGTGELFF.

There are a few counts of this clonotype. The V and J genes are TRBV10-3 and TRBJ2-2; 11 bases line up with TRBD2. Germline CDR1 and CDR2: ENHRY and SYGVKD. The CDR3 runs to 16 residues. V was pared by 5 bases and J by 4 bases, with 6 bases of the junction left unmatched. The CDR3 sequence: CAISPLAGGTTGELFF. The CDR3 DNA reads as TGTGCCATCAGTCCTTTAGCGGGGGGGACCACCGGGGAGCTGTTTTTT.

This clonotype was counted a few times. J is TRBJ2-5 and V is TRBV6-1; 11 positions agree with TRBD1. The V gene end was trimmed by 6 bases and the J gene end by 4 bases; junction bases not matched to a gene: 7. The CDR3 spans 15 residues. Germline values: CDR1 MNHNS, CDR2 SASEGT. The CDR3, as DNA: TGTGCCAGCAGCCCAATAGGGACAGGGGGAGAGACCCAGTACTTC. As protein: CASSPIGTGGETQYF.

This clonotype has only a few counts. This sequence joins TRBV11-2 and TRBJ1-1, with TRBD1 as a possible D gene (6 bases). Germline V gene sequence: CDR1 SGHAT, CDR2 FQNNGV. The CDR3 loop spans 14 amino acids. V was cut by 2 bases and J by 9 bases, with 16 bases left in between. CDR3 DNA: TGTGCCAGCAGCTTAATGGGGGCGGGGGACAAAGCTTTCTTT. Protein: CASSLMGAGDKAFF.

The V gene is TRBV24-1, the J gene TRBJ1-4, with D hard to call. The V gene lost 4 bases and the J gene lost 5 bases, with 7 bases spanning the gap. The CDR3 extends over 13 amino acids. Germline V gives CDR1 KGHDR, CDR2 SFDVKD. The CDR3 spells CATSEVGNEKLFF. Written as DNA, the CDR3 is TGTGCCACCAGTGAAGTCGGAAATGAAAAACTGTTTTTT.

This clonotype was counted between two and nine times. V and J are TRBV5-1 and TRBJ2-2; 8 bases are a match to TRBD1. Germline V CDR1 and CDR2: SGHRS, YFSETQ. This CDR3 spans 17 amino acids. Trimming cost V 0 bases and J 4 bases; bases outside gene matches: 8. CDR3 loop: CASSLVQGAVGTGELFF. The CDR3 nucleotides are TGCGCCAGCAGCTTGGTCCAGGGGGCGGTCGGCACCGGGGAGCTGTTTTTT.

This clonotype was seen more than once but under ten times. The rearrangement uses TRBV12-3 or TRBV12-4 and TRBJ1-1, with D perhaps TRBD1 (5 bases). Trimming shortened V by 8 bases and J by 4 bases, and 11 bases separated the two germline ends. This CDR3 comprises 12 residues. This chain's CDR3 is CASAQRGTEAFF. DNA of the CDR3: TGTGCCAGCGCCCAGAGGGGCACTGAAGCTTTCTTT.

V usage is TRBV11-2 and J usage is TRBJ2-6, with 7 bases lining up with TRBD1. The CDR3 is 19 residues long. Looked up from germline, CDR1 is SGHAT and CDR2 is FQNNGV. J was trimmed by 0 bases and V by 2 bases; bases with no gene match: 10. The CDR3 loop reads CASSLMFGDSDSGANVLTF. CDR3 coding DNA: TGTGCCAGCAGCTTAATGTTTGGGGACAGCGACTCTGGGGCCAACGTCCTGACTTTC. The variable domain in full, completed from reference TRBV11-2 and TRBJ2-6, reads EAGVAQSPRYKIIEKRQSVAFWCNPISGHATLYWYQQILGQGPKLLIQFQNNGVVDDSQLPKDRFSAERLKGVDSTLKIQPAKLEDSAVYLCASSLMFGDSDSGANVLTFGAGSRLTVL.

The chain recombines TRBV9 with TRBJ1-1; a possible D gene is TRBD1 (5 bases). Germline-derived CDR1 and CDR2 are SGDLS and YYNGEE. The CDR3 has 18 amino acids. Between the trimmed V and J ends, which lost 0 bases and 0 bases, there was a span of 18 bases. The CDR3 loop reads CASSVEAGATGMNTEAFF. CDR3 coding DNA: TGTGCCAGCAGCGTAGAGGCTGGGGCGACGGGAATGAACACTGAAGCTTTCTTT. Combining the CDR3 with reference TRBV9 and TRBJ1-1 gives the whole variable domain DSGVTQTPKHLITATGQRVTLRCSPRSGDLSVYWYQQSLDQGLQFLIQYYNGEERAKGNILERFSAQQFPDLHSELNLSSLELGDSALYFCASSVEAGATGMNTEAFFGQGTRLTVV.

This clonotype was observed a few times. V usage is TRBV6-5 and J usage is TRBJ2-1, with D perhaps matching TRBD2 (6 bases). In germline, CDR1 is MNHEY, CDR2 SVGAGI. The germline V and J ends were trimmed by 7 bases and 6 bases, with 7 bases remaining between them. The CDR3 sequence is 11 residues long. CDR3 region: CASNGGNEQFF. The CDR3 nucleotides are TGTGCCAGCAACGGGGGCAATGAGCAGTTCTTC.